These 25 T cell receptor beta chains were sequenced from one sample in a study of beta chain features in type 1 diabetes. Study-level results: TCRB CDR3s from Type 1 diabetes patients were moderately but significantly shorter in all four CD4+ subsets.

Of the isolated RNA, all was reverse transcribed, and so the sequenced material was expressed TCRB transcripts. TCRdb's table, derived via immunoSEQ multiplex PCR, lists solely in-frame clones and lacks some. The repertoire holds under 200,000 clones, with roughly 8% as singletons. Their cognate antigens are unknown. Material: central memory CD4+ T cells from blood. The origin of the receptors is a woman younger than 30 with type 1 diabetes.

This clone appeared a few times. The chain carries TRBV7-9 and TRBJ2-2; D gene uncertain. Looked up from germline, CDR1 is SEHNR and CDR2 is FQNEAQ (reference sequence). V lost 5 bases and J 8 bases, leaving 15 bases between the germline ends. This CDR3 comprises 14 residues. CDR3 coding DNA: TGTGCCAGCAGCATTCCCGTTAGCCTAGGGGAGCTGTTTTTT. Translating gives CASSIPVSLGELFF.

In its sample, this clone is medium-sized (0.01 to 0.1%). The gene calls are TRBV4-1 and TRBJ2-5; 9 bases agree with TRBD2. Trimming at V came to 1 base and at J to 5 bases, leaving 8 bases not matched to a gene. Germline loops: CDR1 MGHRA, CDR2 YSYEKL. This CDR3 spans 16 amino acids. The CDR3 region is CASSQGLRGGHETQYF. The CDR3 DNA reads TGCGCCAGCAGCCAAGGACTGCGGGGGGGCCATGAGACCCAGTACTTC.

In this sample, this clone turned up a few times. The rearrangement links TRBV30 to TRBJ2-2; 9 bases match TRBD2. Germline V CDR1 and CDR2: GTSNPN, SVGIG (reference sequence). The CDR3 spans 12 residues. CDR3 coding DNA: TGTACACTAGCGGGTTACACCGGGGAGCTGTTTTTT. Encoded protein: CTLAGYTGELFF.

This clone occurred a few times. The CDR3: CASSSTGRGDIQYF. CDR3 in DNA: TGTGCCAGCAGCTCTACAGGGCGAGGGGACATTCAGTACTTC. V and J are TRBV28 and TRBJ2-4; a possible D gene is TRBD1 (6 bases). The CDR3 contains 14 residues. Germline-derived CDR1 and CDR2 are MDHEN and SYDVKM. The V end lost 6 bases, the J end lost 8 bases, and 17 bases lay between the germline ends.

This chain links TRBV11-2 with TRBJ1-1; 7 bases map to TRBD1. The length of the CDR3 is 12 residues. V lost 4 bases, J lost 8 bases, and 4 bases stayed unmatched. Germline V gives CDR1 SGHAT, CDR2 FQNNGV. CDR3 in DNA: TGTGCCAGCAGCTCCACAGGGGTGGAAGCTTTCTTT. Translating it yields CASSSTGVEAFF.

This clone was seen a handful of times. This chain links TRBV20-1 with TRBJ1-3; the D is unclear. The V gene's germline CDR1 is DFQATT and CDR2 SNEGSKA (reference sequence). Trimming removed 6 bases from V and 4 bases from J, with 7 bases in between. This CDR3 is built from 11 residues. Here the CDR3 reads CSAAIGNTIYF. Here the CDR3 DNA reads TGCAGTGCAGCAATCGGAAACACCATATATTTT.

This chain links TRBV4-2 with TRBJ2-6; D might be TRBD2 (5 bases). CDR1 LGHNA and CDR2 YNFKEQ come from the germline V gene. V lost 1 base and J lost 2, with 6 bases in between. CDR3 length: 15 amino acids. The CDR3 DNA reads TGTGCCAGCAGCCAAGGAGGGACTGGGGCCAACGTCCTGACTTTC. Amino acid sequence: CASSQGGTGANVLTF.

This clone occurred a few times. The rearrangement uses TRBV14 and TRBJ2-1, with a possible D match to TRBD2 (5 bases). Trimming removed 7 bases from V and 2 bases from J, with 18 bases in between. Germline lookup yields CDR1 SGHDN and CDR2 FVKESK. The CDR3 runs 16 residues. CDR3 region: CASTSRSEATYNEQFF. The CDR3 DNA is TGTGCCAGCACCTCAAGGTCGGAGGCCACCTACAATGAGCAGTTCTTC.

Only a few counts were recorded for this clone. The rearrangement links TRBV29-1 to TRBJ2-3; 12 bases are a match to TRBD2. This CDR3 is 16 amino acids long. Germline V gives CDR1 SQVTM, CDR2 ANQGSEA. Trimming took 3 bases from V and 1 from J; bases not matched to a gene: 5. The DNA of the CDR3 is TGCAGCGTTGAGGGCCCTAGCGGGGGGGGCACAGATACGCAGTATTTT. As protein: CSVEGPSGGGTDTQYF.

The chain employs TRBV6-6 and TRBJ2-3; 11 nucleotides line up with TRBD2. This CDR3 spans 15 amino acids. The germline V gene encodes CDR1 MNHNY and CDR2 SVGAGI (reference sequence). Trimming took 4 bases from V and 10 from J; bases not matched to a gene: 10. Here the CDR3 DNA reads TGTGCCAGCAGTTCCGGGACTAGCGGCATCCTGGCGCAGTATTTT. Residues: CASSSGTSGILAQYF.

The rearrangement joins TRBV5-8 to TRBJ2-1; a possible D gene is TRBD1 (5 bases). CDR1 and CDR2 from the germline V gene are SGHTS and YDEGEE. V was pared by 1 base and J by 4 bases, with 9 bases between. The CDR3 totals 14 residues. The CDR3 loop reads CASSLIQGYNEQFF. CDR3 in DNA: TGTGCCAGCAGCTTGATCCAGGGTTACAATGAGCAGTTCTTC.

This rearrangement joins TRBV2 to TRBJ1-1; D is uncertain. The CDR3 is 12 residues long. The V end was cut by 7 bases, the J end by 8 bases, with 14 bases between. Germline CDR1 reads SNHLY; CDR2 reads FYNNEI. CDR3 region: CASIPGRREAFF. CDR3 coding DNA: TGTGCCAGCATCCCCGGGAGGCGGGAAGCTTTCTTT. Full variable domain (remainder filled in from reference TRBV2 and TRBJ1-1): EPEVTQTPSHQVTQMGQEVILRCVPISNHLYFYWYRQILGQKVEFLVSFYNNEISEKSEIFDDQFSVERPDGSNFTLKIRSTKLEDSAMYFCASIPGRREAFFGQGTRLTVV.

The V gene is TRBV7-2, the J gene TRBJ2-7, with D maybe TRBD1 (6 bases). Germline V gene lookup returns CDR1 SGHTA and CDR2 FQGNSA. V was trimmed by 0 bases and J by 4 bases, leaving 10 bases between them. This CDR3 has 14 amino acids. CDR3 DNA: TGTGCCAGCAGCTTAGCTGGACAGTGGTACGAGCAGTACTTC. Its translation: CASSLAGQWYEQYF.

The rearrangement uses TRBV6-5 and TRBJ1-2, with D unresolved. The CDR3 extends over 16 amino acids. Trimming pared 0 bases from V and 0 bases from J, leaving 11 bases between. The germline V gene encodes CDR1 MNHEY and CDR2 SVGAGI. Written as DNA, the CDR3 is TGTGCCAGCAGTTACTCGTACCAGATCGCTAACTATGGCTACACCTTC. It is translated as CASSYSYQIANYGYTF.

This clone was observed a handful of times. The rearrangement uses TRBV4-3 and TRBJ1-2, with D perhaps matching TRBD1 (5 bases). V was cut by 3 bases and J by 7 bases, with 9 bases left in between. CDR3 length equals 12 residues. Germline CDR1 is LGHNA and CDR2 is YSLEER. CDR3 loop: CASSHQGGGYTF. DNA of the CDR3: TGCGCCAGCAGCCACCAGGGTGGTGGCTACACCTTC.

The genes are TRBV18 and TRBJ1-5; no firm D call. The length of the CDR3 is 16 residues. Germline-derived CDR1 and CDR2 are KGHSH and LQKENI. Between the trimmed V and J ends, which lost 0 bases and 2 bases, there was a span of 11 bases. The CDR3: CASSPPGSGGNQPQHF. In nucleotides, the CDR3 is TGTGCCAGCTCACCACCAGGCAGCGGGGGCAATCAGCCCCAGCATTTT. The complete variable domain, with remaining parts taken from reference TRBV18 and TRBJ1-5, reads NAGVMQNPRHLVRRRGQEARLRCSPMKGHSHVYWYRQLPEEGLKFMVYLQKENIIDESGMPKERFSAEFPKEGPSILRIQQVVRGDSAAYFCASSPPGSGGNQPQHFGDGTRLSIL.

In this sample, this clone turned up many times. The CDR3 spells CASRLDRVVETQYF. CDR3 nucleotide sequence: TGTGCCAGCAGACTAGACAGGGTCGTGGAGACCCAGTACTTC. This sequence joins TRBV11-2 and TRBJ2-5; TRBD1 aligns across 7 bases. Germline V gene lookup returns CDR1 SGHAT and CDR2 FQNNGV. The V gene end was trimmed by 6 bases and the J gene end by 5 bases; junction bases not matched to a gene: 9. The CDR3 has 14 residues.

This clone has only a few counts. The chain uses TRBV11-3 and TRBJ2-1; D not resolved. Trimming left V 1 base short and J 0 bases short, with 4 bases between. The germline CDR1 and CDR2 sequences are SGHNT and YENEEA. The length of the CDR3 is 14 residues. Written as DNA, the CDR3 is TGTGCCAGCAGCTTAGGGAGCTCCTACAATGAGCAGTTCTTC. Protein product: CASSLGSSYNEQFF.

The rearrangement uses TRBV9 and TRBJ2-3, with 8 bases matching TRBD2. Losses at the gene ends were 3 bases for V and 5 bases for J; bases not matched to a gene: 11. Per the germline V gene, CDR1 is SGDLS and CDR2 is YYNGEE. The CDR3 sequence is 16 residues long. CDR3 nucleotide sequence: TGTGCCAGCAGCGCTGGATACGGCGGGGGGATAGATACGCAGTATTTT. It codes for CASSAGYGGGIDTQYF.

This clone was found a few times. This sequence joins TRBV7-2 and TRBJ1-5; 12 bases are shared with TRBD1. The V segment lost 4 bases and the J segment 7 bases; nucleotides outside the gene matches: 5. The germline V gene has CDR1 SGHTA and CDR2 FQGNSA. The CDR3 length is 15 residues. The CDR3 region is CASSSTGTGGQPQHF. CDR3 coding DNA: TGTGCCAGCAGCTCAACCGGGACAGGGGGCCAGCCCCAGCATTTT. Drawing the rest from reference TRBV7-2 and TRBJ1-5, the complete variable domain is GAGVSQSPSNKVTEKGKDVELRCDPISGHTALYWYRQSLGQGLEFLIYFQGNSAPDKSGLPSDRFSAERTGGSVSTLTIQRTQQEDSAVYLCASSSTGTGGQPQHFGDGTRLSIL.

The chain links TRBV27 to TRBJ2-4, with a weak D call TRBD2 (5 bases). The CDR3 spans 13 residues. Per the germline V gene, CDR1 is MNHEY and CDR2 is SMNVEV (reference sequence). V was pared by 5 bases and J by 7 bases, with 12 bases between. CDR3 loop: CASSQNGVNIQYF. Written as DNA, the CDR3 is TGTGCCAGCAGTCAAAACGGGGTGAACATTCAGTACTTC.

This clone was counted a few times. This chain connects TRBV7-6 to TRBJ2-5; D is possibly TRBD1 (8 bases). The V and J ends lost 5 bases and 9 bases respectively, with 19 bases between them. Germline-derived CDR1 and CDR2 are SGHVS and FNYEAQ. There are 14 residues in the CDR3. Written as DNA, the CDR3 is TGTGCCAGCAGCGGGTTTCGCGGGGGACAGGCCCAGTACTTC. This encodes CASSGFRGGQAQYF.

The chain employs TRBV29-1 and TRBJ2-5, with D perhaps TRBD2 (6 bases). V was cut by 4 bases and J by 5 bases, with 14 bases left in between. The germline CDR1 and CDR2 sequences are SQVTM and ANQGSEA. CDR3 length equals 13 residues. In DNA, the CDR3 is TGCAGCGTTGTTTTAGGTGGGGGGGAGACCCAGTACTTC. Translation: CSVVLGGGETQYF.

The chain joins TRBV7-2 to TRBJ2-3; weak D call: TRBD2 (5 bases). The CDR3 loop spans 17 amino acids. The germline V gene encodes CDR1 SGHTA and CDR2 FQGNSA. Deletions cut 5 bases from V and 2 bases from J, with 20 bases between. CDR3 region: CASSGPPSLKVTDTQYF. In DNA form, the CDR3 reads TGTGCCAGCAGCGGGCCCCCTAGCCTAAAAGTCACAGATACGCAGTATTTT. The full variable domain, rest sourced from reference TRBV7-2 and TRBJ2-3, is GAGVSQSPSNKVTEKGKDVELRCDPISGHTALYWYRQSLGQGLEFLIYFQGNSAPDKSGLPSDRFSAERTGGSVSTLTIQRTQQEDSAVYLCASSGPPSLKVTDTQYFGPGTRLTVL.

This sequence joins TRBV18 and TRBJ1-5; D is possibly TRBD1 (5 bases). V was pared by 2 bases and J by 6 bases, with 14 bases between. The CDR3 loop spans 15 amino acids. From germline, CDR1 is KGHSH and CDR2 LQKENI. The CDR3 DNA reads TGTGCCAGCTCACCAGGGCGGGACGGGTCTCAGCCCCAGCATTTT. This codes for CASSPGRDGSQPQHF.